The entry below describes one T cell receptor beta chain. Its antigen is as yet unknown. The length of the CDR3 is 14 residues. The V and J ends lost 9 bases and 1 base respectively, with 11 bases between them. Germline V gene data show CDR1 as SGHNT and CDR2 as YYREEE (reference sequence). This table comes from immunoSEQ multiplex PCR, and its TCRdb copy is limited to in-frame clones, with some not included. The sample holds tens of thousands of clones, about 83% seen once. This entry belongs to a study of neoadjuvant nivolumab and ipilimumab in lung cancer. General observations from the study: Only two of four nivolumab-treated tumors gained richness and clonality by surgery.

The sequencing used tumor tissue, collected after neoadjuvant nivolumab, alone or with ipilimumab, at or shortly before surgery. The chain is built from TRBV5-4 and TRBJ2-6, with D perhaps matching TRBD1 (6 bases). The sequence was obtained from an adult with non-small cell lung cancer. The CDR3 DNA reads TGTGCCATCAACGGACAGTCTGGGGCCAACGTCCTGACTTTC. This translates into CAINGQSGANVLTF.